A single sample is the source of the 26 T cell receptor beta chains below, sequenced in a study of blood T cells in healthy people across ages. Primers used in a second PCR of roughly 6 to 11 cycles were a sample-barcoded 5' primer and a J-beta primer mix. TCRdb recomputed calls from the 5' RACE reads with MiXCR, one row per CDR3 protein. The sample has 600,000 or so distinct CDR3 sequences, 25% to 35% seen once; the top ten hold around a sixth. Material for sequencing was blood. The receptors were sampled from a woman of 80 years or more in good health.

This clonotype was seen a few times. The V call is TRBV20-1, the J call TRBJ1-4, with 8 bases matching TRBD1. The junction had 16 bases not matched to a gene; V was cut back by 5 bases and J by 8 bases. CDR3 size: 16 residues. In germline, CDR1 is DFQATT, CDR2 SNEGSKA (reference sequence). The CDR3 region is CSAGKPGGGLEEKLFF. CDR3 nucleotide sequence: TGCAGTGCTGGAAAGCCAGGGGGCGGGTTGGAGGAAAAACTGTTTTTT.

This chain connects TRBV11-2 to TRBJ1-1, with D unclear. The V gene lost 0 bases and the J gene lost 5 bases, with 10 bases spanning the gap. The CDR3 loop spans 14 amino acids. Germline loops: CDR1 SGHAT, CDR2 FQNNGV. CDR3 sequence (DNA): TGTGCCAGCAGCTTAGAAATAGGGCGGACTGAAGCTTTCTTT. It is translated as CASSLEIGRTEAFF.

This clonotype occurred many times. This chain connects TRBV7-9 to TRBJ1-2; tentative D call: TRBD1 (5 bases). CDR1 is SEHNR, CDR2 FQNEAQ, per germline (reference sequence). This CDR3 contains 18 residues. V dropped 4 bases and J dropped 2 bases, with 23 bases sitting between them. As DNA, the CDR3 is TGTGCCAGCAGCTACCCTCTGAGAGGGCAGGGTTCGAACTATGGCTACACCTTC. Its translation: CASSYPLRGQGSNYGYTF.

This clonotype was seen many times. The CDR3 loop is CAISRLNSYEQYF. The DNA of the CDR3 is TGTGCCATCAGTCGACTGAACTCCTACGAGCAGTACTTC. This chain uses TRBV10-3 with TRBJ2-7, with D unresolved. Per germline, CDR1 ENHRY and CDR2 SYGVKD. The CDR3 extends over 13 amino acids. Trimming shortened V by 5 bases and J by 0 bases, and 8 bases separated the two germline ends.

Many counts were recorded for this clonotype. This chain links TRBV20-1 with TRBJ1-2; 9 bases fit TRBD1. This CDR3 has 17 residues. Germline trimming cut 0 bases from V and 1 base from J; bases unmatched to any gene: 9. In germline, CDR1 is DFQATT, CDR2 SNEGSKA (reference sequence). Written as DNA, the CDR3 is TGCAGTGCTAGAGATTTAGGGACAGGGTATAATAACTATGGCTACACCTTC. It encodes CSARDLGTGYNNYGYTF.

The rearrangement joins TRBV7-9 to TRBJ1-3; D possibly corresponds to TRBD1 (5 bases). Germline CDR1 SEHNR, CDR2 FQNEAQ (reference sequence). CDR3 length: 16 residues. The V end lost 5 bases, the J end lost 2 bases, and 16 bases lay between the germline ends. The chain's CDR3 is CASSPGWGPPGNTIYF. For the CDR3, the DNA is TGTGCCAGCAGCCCCGGATGGGGCCCACCTGGAAACACCATATATTTT.

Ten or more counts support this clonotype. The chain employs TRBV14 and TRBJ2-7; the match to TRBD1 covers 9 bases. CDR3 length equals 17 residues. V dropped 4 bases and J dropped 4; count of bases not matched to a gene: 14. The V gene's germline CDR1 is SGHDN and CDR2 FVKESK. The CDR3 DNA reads TGTGCCAGCAGCCCTCGGACAGGGGCCGTGGGGAAGTACGAGCAGTACTTC. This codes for CASSPRTGAVGKYEQYF.

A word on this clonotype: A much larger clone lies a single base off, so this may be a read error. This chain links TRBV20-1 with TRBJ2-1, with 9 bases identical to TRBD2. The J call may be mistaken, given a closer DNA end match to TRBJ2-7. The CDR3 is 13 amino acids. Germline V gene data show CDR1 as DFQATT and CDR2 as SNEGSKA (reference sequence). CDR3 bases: TGCAGTGCTACTAGCGGGAACTACAATGAGCAGTACTTC. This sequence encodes CSATSGNYNEQYF.

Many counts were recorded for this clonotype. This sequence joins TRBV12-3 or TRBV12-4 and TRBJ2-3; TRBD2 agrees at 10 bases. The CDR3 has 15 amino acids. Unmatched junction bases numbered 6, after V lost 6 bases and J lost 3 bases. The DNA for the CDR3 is TGTGCCAGCAGCAATAGCGGGGGGATAACAGATACGCAGTATTTT. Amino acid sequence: CASSNSGGITDTQYF.

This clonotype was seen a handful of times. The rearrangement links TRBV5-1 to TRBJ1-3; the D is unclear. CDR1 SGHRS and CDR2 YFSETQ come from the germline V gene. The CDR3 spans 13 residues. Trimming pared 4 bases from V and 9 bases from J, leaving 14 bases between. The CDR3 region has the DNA TGCGCCAGCAGCCTGGACGGCTCAACCACCATATATTTT. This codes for CASSLDGSTTIYF.

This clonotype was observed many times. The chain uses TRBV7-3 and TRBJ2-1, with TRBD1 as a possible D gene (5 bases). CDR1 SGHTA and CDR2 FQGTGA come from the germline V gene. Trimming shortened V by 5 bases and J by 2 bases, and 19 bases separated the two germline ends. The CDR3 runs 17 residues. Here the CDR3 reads CASSLLGQSLTYNEQFF. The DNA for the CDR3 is TGTGCCAGCAGCCTCCTGGGGCAGTCTCTTACCTACAATGAGCAGTTCTTC.

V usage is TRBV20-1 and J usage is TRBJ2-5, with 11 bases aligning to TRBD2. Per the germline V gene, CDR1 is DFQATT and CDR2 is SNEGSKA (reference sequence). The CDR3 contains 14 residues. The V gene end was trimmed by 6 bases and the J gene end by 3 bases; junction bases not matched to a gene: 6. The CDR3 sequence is CSAAATSGEETQYF. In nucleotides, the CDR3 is TGCAGTGCCGCGGCGACTAGCGGGGAAGAGACCCAGTACTTC.

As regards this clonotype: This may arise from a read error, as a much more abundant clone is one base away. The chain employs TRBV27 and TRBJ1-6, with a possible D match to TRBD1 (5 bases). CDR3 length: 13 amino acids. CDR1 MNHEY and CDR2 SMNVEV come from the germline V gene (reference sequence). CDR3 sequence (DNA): TGTGCCAGCAGTTTATCTGAGGGGTCACCCCCCCACTTT. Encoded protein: CASSLSEGSPPHF.

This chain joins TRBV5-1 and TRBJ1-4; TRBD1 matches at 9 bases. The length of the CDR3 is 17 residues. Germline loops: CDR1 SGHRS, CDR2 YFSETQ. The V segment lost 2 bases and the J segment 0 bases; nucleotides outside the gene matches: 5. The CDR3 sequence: CASSFGTGMATNEKLFF. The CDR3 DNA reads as TGCGCCAGCAGCTTTGGGACAGGGATGGCAACTAATGAAAAACTGTTTTTT.

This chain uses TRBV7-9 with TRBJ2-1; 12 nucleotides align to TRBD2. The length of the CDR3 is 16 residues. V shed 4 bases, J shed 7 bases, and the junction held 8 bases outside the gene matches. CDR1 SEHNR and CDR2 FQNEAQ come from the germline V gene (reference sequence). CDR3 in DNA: TGTGCCAGCAGCTCACTGACTAGCGGGGGACGTAATGAGCAGTTCTTC. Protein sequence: CASSSLTSGGRNEQFF.

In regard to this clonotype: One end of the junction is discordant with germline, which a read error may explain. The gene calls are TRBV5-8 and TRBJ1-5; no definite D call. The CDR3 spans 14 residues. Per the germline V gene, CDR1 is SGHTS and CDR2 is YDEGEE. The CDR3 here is CVSSFRGGNQPQHF. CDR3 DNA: TGTGTCAGCAGCTTTCGGGGTGGCAATCAGCCCCAGCATTTT.

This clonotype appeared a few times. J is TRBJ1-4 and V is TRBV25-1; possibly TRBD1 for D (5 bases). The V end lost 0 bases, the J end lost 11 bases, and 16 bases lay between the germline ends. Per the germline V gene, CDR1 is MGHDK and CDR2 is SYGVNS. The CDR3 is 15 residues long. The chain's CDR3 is CASSEYAGLVSKLFF. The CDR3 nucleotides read TGTGCCAGCAGTGAATATGCAGGGCTAGTGAGCAAACTGTTTTTT.

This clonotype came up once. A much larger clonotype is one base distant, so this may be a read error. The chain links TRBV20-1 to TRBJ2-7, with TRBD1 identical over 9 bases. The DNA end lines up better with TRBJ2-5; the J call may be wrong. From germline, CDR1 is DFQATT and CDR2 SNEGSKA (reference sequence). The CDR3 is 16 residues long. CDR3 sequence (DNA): TGCAGTGCCTCCCTGTCCAGGACAGGGGTGTGGGAGACCCAGTACTTC. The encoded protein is CSASLSRTGVWETQYF.

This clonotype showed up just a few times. DNA for the CDR3: TGTGCCAGCAGCTTGGGGACAGATACTAATGAAAAACTGTTTTTT. It translates to CASSLGTDTNEKLFF. This chain uses TRBV5-5 with TRBJ1-4; tentative D call: TRBD1 (6 bases). Germline V gene sequence: CDR1 SGHKS, CDR2 YYEKEE (reference sequence). Trimming cost V 0 bases and J 2 bases, with 8 bases left between them. The CDR3 has 15 residues.

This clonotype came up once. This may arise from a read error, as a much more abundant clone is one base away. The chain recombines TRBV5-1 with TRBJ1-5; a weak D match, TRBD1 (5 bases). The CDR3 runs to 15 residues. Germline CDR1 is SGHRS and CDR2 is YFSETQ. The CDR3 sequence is CASGLDGGNNQPQHF. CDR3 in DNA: TGCGCCAGCGGCTTGGACGGGGGGAATAATCAGCCCCAGCATTTT. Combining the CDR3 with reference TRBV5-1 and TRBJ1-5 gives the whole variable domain KAGVTQTPRYLIKTRGQQVTLSCSPISGHRSVSWYQQTPGQGLQFLFEYFSETQRNKGNFPGRFSGRQFSNSRSEMNVSTLELGDSALYLCASGLDGGNNQPQHFGDGTRLSIL.

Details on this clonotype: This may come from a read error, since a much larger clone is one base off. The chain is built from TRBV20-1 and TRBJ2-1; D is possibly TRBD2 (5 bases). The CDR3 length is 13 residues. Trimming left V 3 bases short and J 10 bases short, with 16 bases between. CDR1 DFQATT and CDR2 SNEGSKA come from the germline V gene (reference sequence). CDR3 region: CSARADFADEQFF. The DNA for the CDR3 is TGCAGTGCTAGGGCGGACTTTGCCGACGAGCAGTTCTTC.

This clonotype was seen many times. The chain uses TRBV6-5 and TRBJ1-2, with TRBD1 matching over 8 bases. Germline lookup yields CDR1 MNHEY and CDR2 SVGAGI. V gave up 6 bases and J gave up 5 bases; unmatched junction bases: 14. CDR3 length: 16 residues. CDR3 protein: CASSSPARTGLYGYTF. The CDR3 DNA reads TGTGCCAGCAGCTCGCCGGCTCGGACAGGGCTGTATGGCTACACCTTC.

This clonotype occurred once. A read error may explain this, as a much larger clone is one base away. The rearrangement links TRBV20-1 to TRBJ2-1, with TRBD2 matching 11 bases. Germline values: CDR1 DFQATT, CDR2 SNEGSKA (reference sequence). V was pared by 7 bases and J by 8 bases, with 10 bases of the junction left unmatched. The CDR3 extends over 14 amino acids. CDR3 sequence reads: CSGGPTSGADEQFF. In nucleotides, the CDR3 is TGCAGTGGCGGCCCGACTAGCGGGGCGGATGAGCAGTTCTTC.

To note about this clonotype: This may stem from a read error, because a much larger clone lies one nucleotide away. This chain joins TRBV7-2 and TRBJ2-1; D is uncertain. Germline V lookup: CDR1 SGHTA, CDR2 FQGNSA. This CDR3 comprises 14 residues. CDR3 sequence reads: CASGLGPALSEQFF. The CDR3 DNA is TGTGCCAGCGGCTTAGGTCCAGCTTTGAGTGAGCAGTTCTTC.

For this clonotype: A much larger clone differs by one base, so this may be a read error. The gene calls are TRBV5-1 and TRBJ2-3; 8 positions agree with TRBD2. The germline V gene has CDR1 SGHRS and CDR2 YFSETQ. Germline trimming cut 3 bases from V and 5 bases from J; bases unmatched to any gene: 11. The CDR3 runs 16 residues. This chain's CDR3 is CASSSTGGGLGDTQYF. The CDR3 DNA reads TGCGCCAGCAGCTCGACTGGCGGGGGGTTAGGAGATACGCAGTATTTT.

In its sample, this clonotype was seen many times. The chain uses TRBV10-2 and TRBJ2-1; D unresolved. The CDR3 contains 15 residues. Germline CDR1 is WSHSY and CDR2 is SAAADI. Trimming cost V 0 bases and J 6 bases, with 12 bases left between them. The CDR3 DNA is TGCGCCAGCAGTGAGTCGAGATTAGCACTCAATGAGCAGTTCTTC. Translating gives CASSESRLALNEQFF.